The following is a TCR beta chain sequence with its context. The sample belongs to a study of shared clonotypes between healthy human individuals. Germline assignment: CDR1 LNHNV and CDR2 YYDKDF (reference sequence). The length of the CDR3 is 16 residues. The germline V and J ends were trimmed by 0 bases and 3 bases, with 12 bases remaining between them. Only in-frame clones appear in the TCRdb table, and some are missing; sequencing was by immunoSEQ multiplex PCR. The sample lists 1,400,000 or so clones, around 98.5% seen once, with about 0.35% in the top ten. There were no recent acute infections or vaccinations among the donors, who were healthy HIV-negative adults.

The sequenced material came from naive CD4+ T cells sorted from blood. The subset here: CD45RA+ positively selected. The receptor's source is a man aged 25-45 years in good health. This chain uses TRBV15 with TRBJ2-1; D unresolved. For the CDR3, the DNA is TGTGCCACCAGCAGAGATCCCCTGGAAATCTACAATGAGCAGTTCTTC. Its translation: CATSRDPLEIYNEQFF.